This T cell receptor beta chain was observed in a study of blood T cell repertoires in COVID-19. The V segment lost 3 bases and the J segment 8 bases; nucleotides outside the gene matches: 16. The CDR3 sequence is 18 residues long. CDR1 SGHNT and CDR2 YENEEA come from the germline V gene. Generated by immunoSEQ multiplex PCR, the TCRdb table keeps only in-frame clones and is missing some. The sample records around 300,000 clones, just under 90% being singletons. Symptom resolution, clearance, or two negative PCRs marked donors in Cohort 3 as recovered. What was sequenced was PBMCs or T cells enriched from blood (not recorded which). This TCR came from a woman aged 55-69 years who had recovered from COVID-19. This chain links TRBV11-3 with TRBJ2-1, with 10 bases identical to TRBD2. DNA of the CDR3: TGTGCCAGCAGCTTCCGACCCCTCAGCGGGGGGGGATTGGATGAGCAGTTCTTC. This translates into CASSFRPLSGGGLDEQFF.